This TCR beta chain was documented in a study of OX40 agonist ivuxolimab in advanced cancers. Study background: Ivuxolimab is an agonistic anti-OX40 (CD134) antibody, and patients were treated with it. Patients receiving dose escalation had hepatocellular carcinoma, melanoma, renal cell or head and neck cancer. Anti-PD-1, anti-PD-L1 or anti-CTLA-4 therapy given earlier was allowed, and 30% to 45% had some. General study results and limits: The 0.1-3.0 mg/kg partial responders had among the lowest clonal expansion.

The method was immunoSEQ multiplex PCR; TCRdb's version includes in-frame clones alone and lacks a portion of them. Counted here are around 63,000 clones, approximately 89% occurring once; the ten biggest clones make up more than 1%. Trimming removed 0 bases from V and 3 bases from J, with 10 bases in between. The CDR3 loop spans 15 amino acids. Per germline, CDR1 SGHNT and CDR2 YYREEE (reference sequence). On this clone itself: Its antigen is unidentified.

This rearrangement joins TRBV5-4 to TRBJ1-3; a weak D match, TRBD1 (6 bases). Sequencing used CD4+ or CD8+ T cells sorted from blood, obtained in a trial of the OX40 agonist ivuxolimab. The receptor comes from an adult with an advanced solid tumor such as melanoma, head and neck, liver or kidney cancer. CDR3: CASSLDRVDGNTIYF. The CDR3 DNA sequence: TGTGCCAGCAGCTTGGACAGGGTCGATGGAAACACCATATATTTT. Variable domain in full (rest from reference TRBV5-4 and TRBJ1-3): ETGVTQSPTHLIKTRGQQVTLRCSSQSGHNTVSWYQQALGQGPQFIFQYYREEENGRGNFPPRFSGLQFPNYSSELNVNALELDDSALYLCASSLDRVDGNTIYFGEGSWLTVV.